The 24 T cell receptor beta chains below were found in one sample sequenced in a study of OX40 agonist ivuxolimab in advanced cancers. Using immunoSEQ multiplex PCR, the repertoire was profiled, and TCRdb retains in-frame clones only, with some absent. The repertoire holds 11,000 or so clones, with 70% to 80% as singletons. The material was CD4+ or CD8+ T cells sorted from blood, obtained in a trial of the OX40 agonist ivuxolimab. These receptors came from an adult with an advanced solid tumor such as melanoma, head and neck, liver or kidney cancer.

The chain is built from TRBV19 and TRBJ2-3; no reliable D call. Trimming took off 7 bases at V and 2 bases at J, with 13 bases between the two ends. Germline loops: CDR1 LNHDA, CDR2 SQIVND (reference sequence). CDR3 size: 14 residues. CDR3 in amino acids: CASTPVPPTDTQYF. CDR3 nucleotides: TGTGCCAGTACCCCGGTCCCACCCACAGATACGCAGTATTTT.

This chain connects TRBV7-5 to TRBJ2-7; the table's D call TRBD2 went unverified against the DNA. TRBV7-5 is a documented pseudogene. This CDR3 is 15 amino acids long. The CDR3 loop is CASSPIGAGRYEQYF. Written as DNA, the CDR3 is TGTGCCAGCAGCCCGATAGGAGCGGGGAGGTACGAGCAGTACTTC.

In regard to this clone: The junction departs from the called germline gene at one end, perhaps through a read error. The rearrangement joins TRBV7-7 to TRBJ2-5, with D unresolved. Germline V gene lookup returns CDR1 SSHAT and CDR2 FNYEAQ (reference sequence). The CDR3 covers 15 residues. The CDR3 nucleotides are TGTGCTAGCAGCCCGATCGCTGGACCCCAAGAGACCCAGTACTTC. Translated, it gives CASSPIAGPQETQYF.

The V call is TRBV4-1, the J call TRBJ2-3; no definite D call. CDR1 MGHRA and CDR2 YSYEKL come from the germline V gene. The V gene lost 1 base and the J gene lost 4 bases, with 15 bases spanning the gap. There are 16 residues in the CDR3. As DNA, the CDR3 is TGCGCCAGCAGCCAAGGAAAAGGGCTATTCCCAGATACGCAGTATTTT. It translates to CASSQGKGLFPDTQYF.

This sequence joins TRBV28 and TRBJ1-1; D possibly corresponds to TRBD1 (6 bases). Germline lookup yields CDR1 MDHEN and CDR2 SYDVKM. V lost 8 bases, J lost 0 bases, and 25 bases lay in between. The CDR3 length is 18 residues. The CDR3, as DNA: TGTGCCAGCGGGACTAAGACAGGTTCCTCATTCATGAACACTGAAGCTTTCTTT. Amino acids: CASGTKTGSSFMNTEAFF. Complete variable domain (other parts from reference TRBV28 and TRBJ1-1): DVKVTQSSRYLVKRTGEKVFLECVQDMDHENMFWYRQDPGLGLRLIYFSYDVKMKEKGDIPEGYSVSREKKERFSLILESASTNQTSMYLCASGTKTGSSFMNTEAFFGQGTRLTVV.

The V call is TRBV27, the J call TRBJ2-7; TRBD2 matches at 8 bases. The V gene's germline CDR1 is MNHEY and CDR2 SMNVEV (reference sequence). The CDR3 covers 15 residues. Germline trimming cut 5 bases from V and 1 base from J; bases unmatched to any gene: 7. CDR3 DNA: TGTGCCAGCAGTCCGGGGCTAGCGGGTTCCTACGAGCAGTACTTC. This gives the protein CASSPGLAGSYEQYF.

V gene TRBV7-3 combines with J gene TRBJ2-2; D remains ambiguous. The V gene's germline CDR1 is SGHTA and CDR2 FQGTGA. The V and J ends lost 5 bases and 6 bases respectively, with 7 bases between them. The CDR3 spans 12 residues. The CDR3: CASSVDPGELFF. Written as DNA, the CDR3 is TGTGCCAGCAGCGTGGACCCCGGGGAGCTGTTTTTT.

The DNA of the CDR3 is TGTGCCAGCTCCCGAGCGGGAGGCACCGGGGAGCTGTTTTTT. Residues: CASSRAGGTGELFF. The V gene is TRBV7-6, the J gene TRBJ2-2; TRBD2 matches at 9 bases. The germline CDR1 and CDR2 sequences are SGHVS and FNYEAQ. J gave up 4 bases and V 8 bases, and 5 bases lay outside the gene matches. The CDR3 spans 14 residues.

The V call is TRBV11-2, the J call TRBJ2-7; D is tentatively TRBD1 or TRBD2 (5 bases each). Germline loops: CDR1 SGHAT, CDR2 FQNNGV. This CDR3 spans 15 amino acids. Trimming cost V 5 bases and J 5 bases, with 19 bases left between them. The CDR3 region is CASSPAQGWRNEQYF. In nucleotides, the CDR3 is TGTGCCAGCAGCCCAGCGCAGGGCTGGAGGAACGAGCAGTACTTC.

J is TRBJ2-7 and V is TRBV5-6; 8 bases agree with TRBD1. The CDR3 has 15 amino acids. Trimming took 6 bases from V and 3 from J; bases not matched to a gene: 11. Germline CDR1 is SGHDT and CDR2 is YYEEEE. CDR3 residues: CASNSGADRVYEQYF. CDR3 bases: TGTGCCAGCAACTCGGGTGCGGACAGGGTCTACGAGCAGTACTTC.

The chain uses TRBV7-3 and TRBJ2-2; D not resolved. The germline gives CDR1 SGHTA, CDR2 FQGTGA. V was trimmed by 2 bases and J by 1 base, leaving 17 bases between them. The CDR3 sequence is 18 residues long. In DNA, the CDR3 is TGTGCCAGCAGCTTACCTAGACACGGGTCAGAGAACACCGGGGAGCTGTTTTTT. This encodes CASSLPRHGSENTGELFF.

This clone was seen just once. This chain joins TRBV10-3 and TRBJ1-1, with D possibly matching TRBD1 (5 bases). The V end lost 3 bases, the J end lost 0 bases, and 8 bases lay between the germline ends. The CDR3 runs 14 residues. CDR1 is ENHRY, CDR2 SYGVKD, per germline. The CDR3 DNA is TGTGCCATCAGTGAAGCAGGGATGAACACTGAAGCTTTCTTT. Translation: CAISEAGMNTEAFF.

V gene TRBV4-2 combines with J gene TRBJ1-1; possible D gene TRBD1, 6 bases. Germline loops: CDR1 LGHNA, CDR2 YNFKEQ. The CDR3 extends over 16 amino acids. With 7 bases removed from V and 3 bases from J, the gap between germline ends came to 21 bases. CDR3 nucleotides: TGTGCCAGCACCAACCAGGCAGGGGCACTTCACACTGAAGCTTTCTTT. Translating gives CASTNQAGALHTEAFF.

This clone was observed once. The chain links TRBV7-3 to TRBJ2-1; TRBD2 aligns across 7 bases. J lost 0 bases, V lost 5 bases, and 10 bases had no gene match. Germline CDR1 reads SGHTA; CDR2 reads FQGTGA. The CDR3 length is 17 residues. The CDR3 protein is CASSRSLAGDSYNEQFF. CDR3 coding DNA: TGTGCCAGCAGCAGATCTTTAGCGGGCGACTCCTACAATGAGCAGTTCTTC.

The V and J genes are TRBV27 and TRBJ2-5; D call uncertain. Germline CDR1 is MNHEY and CDR2 is SMNVEV (reference sequence). The V end was cut by 5 bases, the J end by 5 bases, with 12 bases between. The CDR3 length is 13 residues. The CDR3 reads CASSIFFPETQYF. CDR3 nucleotide sequence: TGTGCCAGCAGTATTTTTTTCCCCGAGACCCAGTACTTC.

The rearrangement links TRBV5-4 to TRBJ2-7, with 7 bases lining up with TRBD1. CDR1 is SGHNT and CDR2 is YYREEE in the germline V gene (reference sequence). V lost 0 bases to trimming and J lost 6 bases; unmatched junction nucleotides: 3. This CDR3 region has 13 residues. DNA for the CDR3: TGTGCCAGCAGCTTGGAAGGGGGCGCCGAGCAGTACTTC. Protein sequence: CASSLEGGAEQYF.

The chain employs TRBV19 and TRBJ1-1, with 9 bases aligning to TRBD1. The V gene's germline CDR1 is LNHDA and CDR2 SQIVND (reference sequence). This CDR3 comprises 12 residues. Germline trimming cut 5 bases from V and 6 bases from J; bases unmatched to any gene: 1. CDR3 loop: CASSWTGAEAFF. DNA of the CDR3: TGTGCCAGTAGTTGGACAGGGGCTGAAGCTTTCTTT.

This rearrangement joins TRBV5-4 to TRBJ2-1; D is undetermined. This CDR3 is built from 15 residues. Germline V gives CDR1 SGHNT, CDR2 YYREEE (reference sequence). The V gene lost 0 bases and the J gene lost 6 bases, with 13 bases spanning the gap. The CDR3, as DNA: TGTGCCAGCAGCTTGGGGCTATGGGGTGTCAATGAGCAGTTCTTC. Amino acids: CASSLGLWGVNEQFF.

This chain joins TRBV9 and TRBJ2-7, with TRBD1 as a possible D gene (5 bases). Trimming pared 3 bases from V and 5 bases from J, leaving 9 bases between. The CDR3 consists of 12 residues. The germline V gene encodes CDR1 SGDLS and CDR2 YYNGEE. CDR3 bases: TGTGCCAGCAGCGGGCAGGGTAACGAGCAGTACTTC. This translates into CASSGQGNEQYF. Together with reference TRBV9 and TRBJ2-7, the CDR3 gives the full variable domain: DSGVTQTPKHLITATGQRVTLRCSPRSGDLSVYWYQQSLDQGLQFLIQYYNGEERAKGNILERFSAQQFPDLHSELNLSSLELGDSALYFCASSGQGNEQYFGPGTRLTVT.

The genes are TRBV10-3 and TRBJ2-2; D not resolved. The CDR3 totals 12 residues. CDR1 is ENHRY, CDR2 SYGVKD, per germline. V was shortened by 2 bases and J by 6 bases, with 4 bases between the two germline ends. The CDR3 loop reads CAISETPGELFF. For the CDR3, the DNA is TGTGCCATCAGTGAGACCCCCGGGGAGCTGTTTTTT.

Written as DNA, the CDR3 is TGCGCCAGCAGCCAAGAAACAGATCCCTCTCCATACGAGCAGTACTTC. This gives the protein CASSQETDPSPYEQYF. The rearrangement uses TRBV4-1 and TRBJ2-7; D ambiguous. The germline V gene has CDR1 MGHRA and CDR2 YSYEKL. The CDR3 covers 16 residues. Trimming left V 0 bases short and J 4 bases short, with 16 bases between.

The CDR3 region is CASSLDRGTSYEQYF. CDR3 DNA: TGTGCCAGCAGCTTAGACCGGGGGACCTCCTACGAGCAGTACTTC. This rearrangement joins TRBV7-2 to TRBJ2-7, with TRBD2 as a possible D gene (6 bases). CDR3 size: 15 residues. V lost 1 base, J lost 0 bases, and 10 bases lay in between. The germline V gene encodes CDR1 SGHTA and CDR2 FQGNSA.

About this clone: A junction boundary mismatches the germline segment, possibly from a read error. This chain uses TRBV13 with TRBJ2-5; 7 nucleotides align to TRBD1. The germline V gene has CDR1 PRHDT and CDR2 FYEKMQ (reference sequence). The CDR3 is made up of 11 amino acids. The CDR3 coding sequence is TGTGCCAGCAGTCTCCTCGGGACAGTTAACTTC. Protein product: CASSLLGTVNF.

The rearrangement uses TRBV18 and TRBJ2-1, with D possibly being TRBD2 (6 bases). Germline-derived CDR1 and CDR2 are KGHSH and LQKENI. V was clipped by 4 bases and J by 7 bases, with 20 bases between them. CDR3 size: 16 residues. CDR3 amino acids: CASSLLVGGKVNEQFF. DNA for the CDR3: TGTGCCAGCTCACTCCTAGTAGGCGGGAAGGTTAATGAGCAGTTCTTC. The full variable domain, with the rest looked up from reference TRBV18 and TRBJ2-1, is NAGVMQNPRHLVRRRGQEARLRCSPMKGHSHVYWYRQLPEEGLKFMVYLQKENIIDESGMPKERFSAEFPKEGPSILRIQQVVRGDSAAYFCASSLLVGGKVNEQFFGPGTRLTVL.